This T cell receptor beta chain was retrieved from a study of T cells in Graves' hyperthyroidism and ophthalmopathy. Study context: Specimen type is peripheral blood, collected at initial diagnosis prior to any treatment.

Researchers took RNA transcripts and amplified the TCR beta CDR3 regions from them. The primer set for the first-round RT-PCR of the TCR CDR3 was HTBI. TCRdb recomputed calls from the multiplex PCR reads with MiXCR, one row per CDR3 protein. The data show about 400,000 distinct CDR3 sequences, 12% to 15% seen once. This clonotype was seen more than once but under ten times. If no ophthalmopathy progression occurred within 18 months, Graves' hyperthyroidism was stable. Hyperthyroidism, newly diagnosed and lasting under 2 months, affected patients aged 18 to 65. The PBMCs were taken from roughly 10 ml of fresh peripheral blood. The sequencing sample was made of blood. The TCR comes from a woman between 18 and 29 years old with Graves' hyperthyroidism.

The CDR3 region is CAGEAFVETQYF. The CDR3 region has the DNA TGTGCCGGGGAGGCATTCGTGGAGACCCAGTACTTC. V and J are TRBV30 and TRBJ2-5; tentatively, D is TRBD2 (6 bases). CDR3 size: 12 residues. Trimming took 8 bases from V and 5 from J, leaving 15 bases between them. Germline CDR1 GTSNPN, CDR2 SVGIG (reference sequence). Looking up the rest from reference TRBV30 and TRBJ2-5 gives the full variable domain: SQTIHQWPATLVQPVGSPLSLECTVEGTSNPNLYWYRQAAGRGLQLLFYSVGIGQISSEVPQNLSASRPQDRQFILSSKKLLLSDSGFYLCAGEAFVETQYFGPGTRLLVL.